A single TCR beta chain is shown here with its context. Its antigen remains unknown. This specimen belongs to a study of response to subunit inactivated influenza vaccine. This CDR3 has 11 residues. After removal of 5 bases from V and 11 bases from J, the junction contained 8 bases not matched to a gene. Germline V gene lookup returns CDR1 SQVTM and CDR2 ANQGSEA. TCRdb fed the RT-PCR reads into MiXCR, producing one record per CDR3 protein. The top ten hold 7.5% to 8% of the sample, which has some 600,000 distinct CDR3 sequences, around 13% seen once. Study-level findings and limits: Each seasonal influenza vaccination, the authors suggested, recruits few new T cells.

V usage is TRBV29-1 and J usage is TRBJ1-1; 7 bases fit TRBD1. Source: PBMCs from blood, taken 14 days before vaccination. This sequence originates from a man aged 45-65 years who received an inactivated influenza vaccine. In DNA, the CDR3 is TGCAGCGTTCAACAGGGGCGGGCGGCTTTCTTT. Protein: CSVQQGRAAFF.